Detailed here is one T cell receptor beta chain. Its matching antigen is unknown. The sample originates from a study of PD-1 blockade in classical Hodgkin lymphoma. Looking at the study overall: The nivolumab dose that patients received was 3 mg/kg, given intravenously every 2 weeks. Study outcomes and limitations: It was among complete responders that baseline diversity resembled that of newly diagnosed patients. CD8+ TCR diversity did not rise significantly by C4D1, unlike CD4+. Causes of the repertoire differences remain undefined, possibly disease activity or prior therapy.

Each patient relapsed following autologous stem cell transplantation, and prior brentuximab vedotin exposure differed. The protocol was immunoSEQ multiplex PCR, while the TCRdb copy is restricted to in-frame clones and leaves out a portion. The sample yields 110,000 or so clones, roughly 87% seen once. The CDR3 extends over 14 amino acids. The V and J ends lost 4 bases and 8 bases respectively, with 15 bases between them. CDR1 is MRHNA, CDR2 SNTAGT, per germline. This TCR was recovered from a human donor with classical Hodgkin lymphoma. The specimen comprised peripheral blood mononuclear cells (PBMCs), sampled before the second cycle of nivolumab. This rearrangement joins TRBV6-4 to TRBJ2-1; D is possibly TRBD2 (5 bases). CDR3 nucleotide sequence: TGTGCCAGCAGTGCTCGGAGCTTCGGGGATGAGCAGTTCTTC. Translating it yields CASSARSFGDEQFF.